This T cell receptor (beta chain) was recorded in a study of post-analysis software for immune sequencing data. V was pared by 1 base and J by 3 bases, with 10 bases between. Germline loops: CDR1 LGHDT, CDR2 YNNKEL (reference sequence). This CDR3 has 15 amino acids. Unique molecular identifiers were present in the TCR beta cDNA libraries. Each CDR3 protein is one row after TCRdb ran MiXCR on the PCR reads. The sample includes 400,000 to 500,000 distinct CDR3 sequences, roughly 40% of them seen just once. Points from the study as a whole: There were roughly five TRBV segments more frequent in patients than controls, and TRBV5-6, TRBV5-1 and TRBV20-1 were among them.

Concerning this clonotype itself: The antigen remains undetermined.

The sequencing sample was made of blood. This sequence was found in a girl under 10 years old with multiple sclerosis. V and J are TRBV3-1 and TRBJ1-5, with unresolved D. The CDR3 sequence is CASSQVVGTNQPQHF. For the CDR3, the DNA is TGTGCCAGCAGCCAAGTAGTTGGTACCAATCAGCCCCAGCATTTT.